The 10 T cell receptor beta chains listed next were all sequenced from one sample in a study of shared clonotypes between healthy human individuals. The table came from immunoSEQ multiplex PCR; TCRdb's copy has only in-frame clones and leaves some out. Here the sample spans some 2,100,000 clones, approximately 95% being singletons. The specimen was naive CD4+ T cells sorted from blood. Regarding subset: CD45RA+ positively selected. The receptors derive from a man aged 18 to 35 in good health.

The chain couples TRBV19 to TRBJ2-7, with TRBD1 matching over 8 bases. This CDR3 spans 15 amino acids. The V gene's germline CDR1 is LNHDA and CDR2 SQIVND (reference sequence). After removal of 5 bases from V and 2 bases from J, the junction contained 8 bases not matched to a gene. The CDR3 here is CASSPRAGGPYEQYF. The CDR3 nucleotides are TGTGCCAGTAGTCCCCGGGCAGGGGGCCCCTACGAGCAGTACTTC.

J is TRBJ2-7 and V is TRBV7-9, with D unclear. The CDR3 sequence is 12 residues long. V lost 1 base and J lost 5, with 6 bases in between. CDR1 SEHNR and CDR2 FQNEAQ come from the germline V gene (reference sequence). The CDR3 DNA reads TGTGCCAGCAGCTTAGGGGTGCACGAGCAGTACTTC. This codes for CASSLGVHEQYF.

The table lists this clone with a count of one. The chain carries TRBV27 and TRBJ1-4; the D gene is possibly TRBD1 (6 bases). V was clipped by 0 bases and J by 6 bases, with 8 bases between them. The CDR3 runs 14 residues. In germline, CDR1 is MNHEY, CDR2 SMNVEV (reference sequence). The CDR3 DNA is TGTGCCAGCAGTTTATCGTGGACAGATGAAAAACTGTTTTTT. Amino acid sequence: CASSLSWTDEKLFF. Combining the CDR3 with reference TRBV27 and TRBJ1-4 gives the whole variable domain EAQVTQNPRYLITVTGKKLTVTCSQNMNHEYMSWYRQDPGLGLRQIYYSMNVEVTDKGDVPEGYKVSRKEKRNFPLILESPSPNQTSLYFCASSLSWTDEKLFFGSGTQLSVL.

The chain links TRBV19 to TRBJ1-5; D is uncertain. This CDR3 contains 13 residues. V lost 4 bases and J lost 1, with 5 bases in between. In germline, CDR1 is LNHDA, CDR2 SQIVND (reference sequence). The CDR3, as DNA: TGTGCCAGTAGTAAGCAGAGCAATCAGCCCCAGCATTTT. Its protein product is CASSKQSNQPQHF.

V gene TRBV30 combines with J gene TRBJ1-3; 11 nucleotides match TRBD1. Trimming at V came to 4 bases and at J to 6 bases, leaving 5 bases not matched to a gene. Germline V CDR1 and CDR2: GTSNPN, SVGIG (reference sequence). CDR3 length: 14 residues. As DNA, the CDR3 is TGTGCCTGGACCGGGACAGGGGGAAAAAACACCATATATTTT. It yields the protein CAWTGTGGKNTIYF.

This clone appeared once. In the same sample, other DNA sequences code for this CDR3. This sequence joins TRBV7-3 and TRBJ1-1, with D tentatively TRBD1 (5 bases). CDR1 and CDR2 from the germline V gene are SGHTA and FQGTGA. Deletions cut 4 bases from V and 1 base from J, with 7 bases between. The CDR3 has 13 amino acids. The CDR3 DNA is TGTGCCAGCAGCTACGGACAGAACACTGAAGCTTTCTTT. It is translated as CASSYGQNTEAFF.

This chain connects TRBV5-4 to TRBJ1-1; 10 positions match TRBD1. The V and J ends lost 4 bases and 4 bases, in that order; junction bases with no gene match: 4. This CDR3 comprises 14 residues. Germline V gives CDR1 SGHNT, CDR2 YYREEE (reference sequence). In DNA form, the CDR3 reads TGTGCCAGCAGCCGACAGGGGGCCGGCACTGAAGCTTTCTTT. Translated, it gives CASSRQGAGTEAFF.

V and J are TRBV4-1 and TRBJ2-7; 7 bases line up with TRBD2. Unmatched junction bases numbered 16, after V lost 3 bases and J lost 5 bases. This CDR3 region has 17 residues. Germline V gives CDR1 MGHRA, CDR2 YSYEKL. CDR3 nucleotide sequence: TGCGCCAGCAGCCACCCGGCTAGCGGACCCAACCGGCACGAGCAGTACTTC. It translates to CASSHPASGPNRHEQYF.

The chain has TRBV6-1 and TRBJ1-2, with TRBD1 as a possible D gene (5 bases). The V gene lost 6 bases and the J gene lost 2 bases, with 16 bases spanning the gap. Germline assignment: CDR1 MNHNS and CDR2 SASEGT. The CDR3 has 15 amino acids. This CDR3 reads CASSLSGTGNYGYTF. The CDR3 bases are TGTGCCAGCAGCCTCTCGGGGACGGGAAACTATGGCTACACCTTC.

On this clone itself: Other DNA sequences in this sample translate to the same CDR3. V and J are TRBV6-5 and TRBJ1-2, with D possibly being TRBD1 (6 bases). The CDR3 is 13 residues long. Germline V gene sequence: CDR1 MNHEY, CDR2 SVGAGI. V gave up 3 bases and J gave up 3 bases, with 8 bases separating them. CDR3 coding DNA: TGTGCCAGCAGTTATAAGGGGGACTATGGCTACACCTTC. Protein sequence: CASSYKGDYGYTF.